This T cell receptor beta chain stems from a study of T cell changes during pregnancy in multiple sclerosis. The CDR3 runs to 17 residues. Trimming cost V 2 bases and J 2 bases; bases outside gene matches: 7. Germline V gene lookup returns CDR1 SGHDT and CDR2 YYEEEE. Some clones are missing from TCRdb's copy, which holds only in-frame ones; the method was immunoSEQ multiplex PCR. The sample has tens of thousands of clones; about 88% are singletons. The sequencing used peripheral blood, collected in the third trimester of pregnancy. The TCR sequence derives from a female donor in good health, enrolled as a control in a pregnancy study. The V and J genes are TRBV5-6 and TRBJ2-1; the match to TRBD2 covers 10 bases. The CDR3 nucleotides are TGTGCCAGCAGCTTTCCTAGCGGGAGTCCCCCCTACAATGAGCAGTTCTTC. It codes for CASSFPSGSPPYNEQFF. The full variable domain, with the rest looked up from reference TRBV5-6 and TRBJ2-1, is DAGVTQSPTHLIKTRGQQVTLRCSPKSGHDTVSWYQQALGQGPQFIFQYYEEEERQRGNFPDRFSGHQFPNYSSELNVNALLLGDSALYLCASSFPSGSPPYNEQFFGPGTRLTVL.